This entry is about one T cell receptor beta chain. Antigen unknown. Germline values: CDR1 MNHEY, CDR2 SVGAGI. The CDR3 is made up of 16 amino acids. The data derive from a study of T cells expressing NK-cell markers. Overall study context: The TCR beta repertoires were obtained from sorted CD3+CD56+NKG2C+, CD3+CD56+NKG2C- and CD3+CD56-NKG2C+ T cells. Seven of the eight sequenced donors were HCMV-seropositive; one was seronegative. Study-level results: These clonotypes, the leaders elsewhere, also led the CD3+CD56-NKG2C+ fraction in four donors. The contribution of dominant NKG2C+ clonotypes to CD8+ T cells in about six donors was 1.0-7.0%.

With the 5' RACE reads reprocessed, TCRdb shows one record per CDR3 protein and no DNA. This sample's table has a few hundred thousand distinct CDR3 sequences. The chain has TRBV6-5 and TRBJ1-5; as DNA is missing, the TRBD1 call by TCRdb cannot be tested. Sequenced input: blood T cells: a sorted CD56 or NKG2C T cell subset, CD4+ or CD8+ T cells, or bulk PBMC T cells (not recorded which). The sequence was collected from a man aged 18 to 29 in good health. The CDR3 region is CASSYAAGSSNQPQHF.